The clone carrying this T cell receptor beta chain has a handful of counts. The data were taken from a study of T-cell memory formation after mild COVID-19. The trim removed 7 bases at V and 7 bases at J, leaving 10 bases unmatched. The CDR3 length is 15 residues. Germline CDR1 and CDR2: SGDLS and YYNGEE. MiXCR, run by TCRdb on the 5' RACE reads, gives a single entry per CDR3 protein. The data hold about 340,000 distinct CDR3 sequences, with more than 15% observed a single time. The chain joins TRBV9 to TRBJ2-1, with 11 bases fitting TRBD2. Sample: PBMCs or a T cell subset sorted from them (not recorded which). This clonotype was obtained from a man younger than 35 who had mild COVID-19 (a few samples of this study predate the infection). Cell type and time point are not known. CDR3 sequence (DNA): TGTGCCAGCGGTTCCCGGACTAGCGGGTATAATGAGCAGTTCTTC. This gives the protein CASGSRTSGYNEQFF.